The 9 T cell receptor beta chains given below trace back to one sample, sequenced in a study of T-cell memory formation after mild COVID-19. From the 5' RACE reads, TCRdb called clonotypes with MiXCR, one entry per CDR3 protein. The data show 350,000 or so distinct CDR3 sequences, under 25% seen once. The material sequenced was PBMCs or a T cell subset sorted from them (not recorded which). These receptor sequences come from an adult woman who had mild COVID-19 (a few samples of this study predate the infection). Cell type and time point are not known.

The chain joins TRBV7-2 to TRBJ2-1; TRBD2 might be the D (5 bases). Germline V gene data show CDR1 as SGHTA and CDR2 as FQGNSA. Deletions cut 1 base from V and 3 bases from J, with 13 bases between. CDR3 size: 16 residues. CDR3 residues: CASSLGGSRVYNEQFF. The CDR3 DNA is TGTGCCAGCAGCTTAGGGGGATCGCGGGTCTACAATGAGCAGTTCTTC.

The chain recombines TRBV20-1 with TRBJ2-1, with 10 bases matching TRBD2. Germline V gives CDR1 DFQATT, CDR2 SNEGSKA (reference sequence). V shed 6 bases and J 2 bases; nucleotides not matched to a gene: 1. The CDR3 totals 13 residues. The CDR3 nucleotides read TGCAGTGCAGGACTAGCGGCCTACAATGAGCAGTTCTTC. Protein product: CSAGLAAYNEQFF.

The chain combines TRBV4-3 with TRBJ1-1; 9 bases map to TRBD1. Germline loops: CDR1 LGHNA, CDR2 YSLEER. V lost 7 bases to trimming and J lost 1 base; unmatched junction nucleotides: 16. The CDR3 is 18 residues long. This CDR3 reads CASTPRGQGIVWNTEAFF. The CDR3 DNA reads TGCGCCAGCACCCCCCGAGGACAGGGGATCGTTTGGAACACTGAAGCTTTCTTT.

This chain uses TRBV3-1 with TRBJ1-2; the match to TRBD1 covers 8 bases. This CDR3 is 14 amino acids long. Germline trimming cut 4 bases from V and 3 bases from J; bases unmatched to any gene: 4. The germline V gene has CDR1 LGHDT and CDR2 YNNKEL (reference sequence). CDR3 residues: CASSRGQGYYGYTF. CDR3 DNA: TGTGCCAGCAGCCGCGGACAGGGATACTATGGCTACACCTTC.

A few counts support this clonotype. This chain uses TRBV12-3 or TRBV12-4 with TRBJ2-3, with 7 bases that match TRBD1. The CDR3 spans 12 residues. V lost 2 bases, J lost 14 bases, and 7 bases stayed unmatched. CDR3 DNA sequence: TGTGCCAGCAGTTTAATGACAGGGCATCCGTATTTT. It codes for CASSLMTGHPYF.

This sequence joins TRBV5-6 and TRBJ2-5, with D perhaps matching TRBD1 (5 bases). In germline, CDR1 is SGHDT, CDR2 YYEEEE. The V end lost 1 base, the J end lost 10 bases, and 11 bases lay between the germline ends. The CDR3 is 12 residues long. CDR3 in DNA: TGTGCCAGCAGCTTGATGAATCAGGGCCAGTACTTC. The encoded protein is CASSLMNQGQYF.

In its sample, this clonotype was seen a few times. CDR3 region: CASSQRTGWDEQYF. CDR3 nucleotides: TGTGCCAGCAGCCAAAGGACAGGGTGGGACGAGCAGTACTTC. V gene TRBV3-1 combines with J gene TRBJ2-7; TRBD1 aligns across 8 bases. The V gene end was trimmed by 2 bases and the J gene end by 5 bases; junction bases not matched to a gene: 5. Germline assignment: CDR1 LGHDT and CDR2 YNNKEL (reference sequence). The CDR3 consists of 14 residues.

The V call is TRBV20-1, the J call TRBJ2-7; 7 bases are shared with TRBD1. The CDR3 length is 15 residues. After removal of 3 bases from V and 3 bases from J, the junction contained 11 bases not matched to a gene. Germline CDR1 reads DFQATT; CDR2 reads SNEGSKA (reference sequence). The CDR3 loop is CSARSTGIVGYEQYF. In nucleotides, the CDR3 is TGCAGTGCTAGGTCGACAGGGATAGTAGGCTACGAGCAGTACTTC.

The rearrangement joins TRBV20-1 to TRBJ1-6; the match to TRBD1 covers 8 bases. V shed 0 bases, J shed 8 bases, and the junction held 6 bases outside the gene matches. The CDR3 contains 15 residues. Germline V gene data show CDR1 as DFQATT and CDR2 as SNEGSKA (reference sequence). The CDR3 sequence is CSARDNRGYDSPLHF. In nucleotides, the CDR3 is TGCAGTGCTAGAGATAACAGGGGGTATGATTCACCCCTCCACTTT.